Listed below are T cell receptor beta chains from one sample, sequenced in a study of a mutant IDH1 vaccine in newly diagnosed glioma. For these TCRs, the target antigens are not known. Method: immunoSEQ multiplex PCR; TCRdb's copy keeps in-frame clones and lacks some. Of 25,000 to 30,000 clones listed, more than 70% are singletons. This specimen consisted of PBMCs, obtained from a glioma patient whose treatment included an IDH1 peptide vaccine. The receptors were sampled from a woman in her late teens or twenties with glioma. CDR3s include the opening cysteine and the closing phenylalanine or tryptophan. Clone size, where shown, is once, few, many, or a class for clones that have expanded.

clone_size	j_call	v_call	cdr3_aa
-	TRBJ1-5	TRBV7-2	CASSTNFNQPQHF
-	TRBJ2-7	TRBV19	CASSPSGRSSYEQYF
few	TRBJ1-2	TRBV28	CASSLEGPQGYTF
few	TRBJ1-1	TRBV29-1	CSVSLWAGAHTEAFF
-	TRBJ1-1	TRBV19	CASSYSVSTEAFF
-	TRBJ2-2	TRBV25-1	CATSDRGDVGELFF
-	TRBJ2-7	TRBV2	CASGPGGNLGQYF
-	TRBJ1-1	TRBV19	CASAPEPGNTEAFF
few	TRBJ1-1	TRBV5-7	CASSLDKRGTEAFF
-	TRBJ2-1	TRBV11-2	CASRDPTGSHFEQFF
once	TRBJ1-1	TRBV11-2	CASSPGPTTEAFF
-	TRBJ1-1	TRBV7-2	CASSAQTTVNTEAFF
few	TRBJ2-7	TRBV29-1	CSVSLDPKEQYF
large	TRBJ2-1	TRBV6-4	CASSEGASGQDEQFF
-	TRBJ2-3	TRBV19	CASSIPQYPVYTQYF
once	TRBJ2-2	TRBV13	CASSLTVSNTGELFF
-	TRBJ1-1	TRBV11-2	CASSLVAWLGDEAFF
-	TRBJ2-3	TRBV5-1	CASSFFPGLAGEQDTQYF
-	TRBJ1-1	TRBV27	CASSPLGGSNTEAFF
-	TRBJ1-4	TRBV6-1	CASSAEWTGGRVTNEKLFF
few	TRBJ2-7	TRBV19	CASSPIGVVVTGLLNEQYF
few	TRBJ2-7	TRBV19	CASSRGPNYEQYF
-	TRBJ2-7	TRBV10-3	CAISESFWRRDSYEQYF
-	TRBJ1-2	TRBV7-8	CASSLVSDRDGYTF
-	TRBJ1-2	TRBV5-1	CASSPTTGTAISGYTF
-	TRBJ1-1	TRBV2	CASEGHEAFF